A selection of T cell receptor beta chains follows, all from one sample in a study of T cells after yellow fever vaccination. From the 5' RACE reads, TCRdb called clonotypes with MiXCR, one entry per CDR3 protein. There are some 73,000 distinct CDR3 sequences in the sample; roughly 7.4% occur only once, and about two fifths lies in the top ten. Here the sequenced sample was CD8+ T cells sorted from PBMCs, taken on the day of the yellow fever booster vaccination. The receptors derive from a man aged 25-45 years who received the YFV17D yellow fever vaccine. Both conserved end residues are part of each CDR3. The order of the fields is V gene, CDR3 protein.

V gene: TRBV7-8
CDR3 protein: CASSLVRTGNYEQYF

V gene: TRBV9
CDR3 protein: CASSEVGDTQYF

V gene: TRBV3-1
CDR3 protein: CASSQSENPYNEQFF

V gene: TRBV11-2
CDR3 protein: CASTLGQGTYEQYF

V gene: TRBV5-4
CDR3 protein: CASSPGWGQETQYF

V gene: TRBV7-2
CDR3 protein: CASSLLGQGYEQYF

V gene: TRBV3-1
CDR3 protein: CASSPGLADTQYF

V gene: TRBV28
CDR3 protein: CASRLQTGHGGTEAFF

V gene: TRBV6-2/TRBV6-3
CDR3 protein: CASSSGGEQYF

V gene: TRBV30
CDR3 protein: CAWSQGTGYTF

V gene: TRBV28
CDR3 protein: CASSWGSGYQADTQYF

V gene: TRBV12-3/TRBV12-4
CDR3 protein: CARMGGNNEKLFF

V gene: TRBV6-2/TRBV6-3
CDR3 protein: CASTTSAHSYEQYF

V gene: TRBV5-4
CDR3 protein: CASSLGHGELFF

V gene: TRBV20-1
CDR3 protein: CSASTHIGQETQYF

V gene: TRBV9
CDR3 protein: CASSVAGNYEQYF

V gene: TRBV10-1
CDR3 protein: CASSESAGDNTEAFF

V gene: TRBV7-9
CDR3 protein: CASNHSGRAPFYNEQFF

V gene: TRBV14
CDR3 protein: CASSQDLHWGPAFSSYEQYF

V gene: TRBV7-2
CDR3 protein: CASSLNLDTYNEQFF

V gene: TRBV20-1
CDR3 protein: CSARRLAGDADTQYF

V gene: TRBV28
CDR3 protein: CASSPTGVAYNEQFF

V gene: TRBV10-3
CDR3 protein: CAISTGDAYEQYF

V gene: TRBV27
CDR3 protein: CASRTGTEGSPLHF

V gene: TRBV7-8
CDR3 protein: CASSSGVAAEAFF

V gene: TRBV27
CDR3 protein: CASSLYTGVNTEAFF

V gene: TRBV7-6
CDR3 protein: CASSLASGQGAREQYF

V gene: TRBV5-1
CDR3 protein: CASSYIAGVNTGELFF

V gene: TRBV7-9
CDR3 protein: CASSTVDSGTSTDTQYF

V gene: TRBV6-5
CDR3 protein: CASSSLAGTYEQYF

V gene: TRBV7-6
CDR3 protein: CASSLGQTGSYGYTF